These T cell receptor beta chains were read from a single sample in a study of blood T cell repertoires in COVID-19. Data came from immunoSEQ multiplex PCR; TCRdb stores just in-frame clones and leaves some out. The data contain about 40,000 clones, 75% to 90% of them seen just once; the ten biggest clones take up approximately 10%. The sequenced sample consisted of peripheral blood. The receptor set was obtained from a woman in her 70s with acute or convalescent COVID-19. CDR3s include the opening cysteine and the closing phenylalanine or tryptophan. The D gene is left open where the match is weak. Part of the rows lack a size; the others show once, few, many or a class for expanded clones.

TRBV7-2	TRBJ2-1	NA	TRBD2	CASIGLAGAGEQFF	TGTGCCAGCATCGGACTAGCGGGGGCTGGTGAGCAGTTCTTC
TRBV9	TRBJ2-1	NA	NA	CASSAVVVVTGNEQFF	TGTGCCAGCAGCGCAGTAGTAGTCGTGACAGGTAATGAGCAGTTCTTC
TRBV3-1/TRBV3-2	TRBJ1-2	NA	TRBD1	CASSQPGQIHGYTF	TGTGCCAGCAGCCAACCGGGACAGATCCATGGCTACACCTTC
TRBV11-1	TRBJ2-3	NA	TRBD2	CASSLGASGGTDTQYF	TGTGCCAGCAGCTTAGGGGCTAGCGGGGGCACAGATACGCAGTATTTT
TRBV18	TRBJ1-1	NA	NA	CASSPQDFSGAEAFF	TGTGCCAGCTCACCCCAGGACTTTTCAGGAGCTGAAGCTTTCTTT
TRBV5-1	TRBJ2-1	NA	TRBD2	CASIIAGEQFF	TGCGCCAGCATTATAGCGGGTGAGCAGTTCTTC
TRBV28	TRBJ2-1	NA	TRBD1	CASSLANQGADEQFF	TGTGCCAGCAGTTTAGCTAATCAGGGGGCCGATGAGCAGTTCTTC
TRBV11-3	TRBJ2-1	NA	NA	CASSSGGTRPEQFF	TGTGCCAGCAGCTCAGGGGGGACTCGCCCGGAGCAGTTCTTC
TRBV10-3	TRBJ1-1	NA	NA	CAITRGGELAEAFF	TGTGCCATCACCAGAGGGGGGGAGTTAGCTGAAGCTTTCTTT
TRBV12-3/TRBV12-4	TRBJ2-1	NA	NA	CASSLGTQTGFF	TGTGCCAGCAGTTTAGGGACTCAAACGGGGTTCTTC
TRBV18	TRBJ1-5	NA	NA	CASSPVSGIGSSNQPQHF	TGTGCCAGCTCACCTGTTTCGGGAATCGGGAGTAGCAATCAGCCCCAGCATTTT
TRBV28	TRBJ2-3	NA	TRBD2	CASSFVGVTSGGRNTQYF	TGTGCCAGCAGTTTCGTTGGGGTTACTAGCGGGGGACGCAATACGCAGTATTTT
TRBV24-1	TRBJ2-5	once	NA	CATSESGIRQETQYF	TGTGCCACCAGTGAATCAGGGATTCGGCAAGAGACCCAGTACTTC
TRBV30	TRBJ2-1	NA	NA	CACDTRQAGEQFF	TGTGCCTGTGATACCCGGCAAGCGGGTGAGCAGTTCTTC
TRBV6-6	TRBJ1-5	NA	NA	CASTYGTYGSQPQHF	TGTGCCAGCACCTACGGAACCTACGGGAGTCAGCCCCAGCATTTT
TRBV4-3	TRBJ2-1	NA	TRBD2	CASSQETSGREQFF	TGCGCCAGCAGCCAAGAAACTAGCGGGAGGGAGCAGTTCTTC
TRBV6-5	TRBJ2-2	NA	NA	CASREGFRSGELFF	TGTGCCAGCAGGGAGGGTTTTCGATCCGGGGAGCTGTTTTTT
TRBV24-1	TRBJ1-6	NA	TRBD1	CATSAGQGYNSPLHF	TGTGCCACCAGTGCGGGACAGGGGTATAATTCACCCCTCCACTTT
TRBV6-5	TRBJ1-1	NA	TRBD1	CASSYADRSNTEAFF	TGTGCCAGCAGTTACGCGGACAGGTCAAACACTGAAGCTTTCTTT
TRBV3-1/TRBV3-2	TRBJ1-2	NA	TRBD1	CASSQDPGGGYTF	TGTGCCAGCAGCCAAGACCCAGGGGGTGGCTACACCTTC
TRBV7-9	TRBJ2-3	few	NA	CASSPLGRGAADTQYF	TGTGCCAGCAGCCCTCTTGGGCGGGGTGCGGCAGATACGCAGTATTTT
TRBV19	TRBJ2-3	NA	NA	CASTVAGGDTQYF	TGTGCCAGTACGGTAGCCGGCGGAGATACGCAGTATTTT
TRBV6-6	TRBJ1-5	NA	NA	CASSYRGSNQPQHF	TGTGCCAGCAGTTACAGGGGGAGCAATCAGCCCCAGCATTTT
TRBV3-1/TRBV3-2	TRBJ1-4	NA	TRBD1	CASSQVQSGGGEKLFF	TGTGCCAGCAGCCAAGTCCAATCAGGGGGCGGTGAAAAACTGTTTTTT
TRBV4-3	TRBJ2-2	NA	TRBD2	CASNQDGLAGGNTGELFF	TGCGCCAGCAACCAAGATGGACTAGCGGGAGGAAACACCGGGGAGCTGTTTTTT
TRBV15	TRBJ1-5	NA	TRBD1	CATSGDDRASNQPQHF	TGTGCCACCAGCGGAGACGACAGGGCGAGCAATCAGCCCCAGCATTTT
TRBV12-3/TRBV12-4	TRBJ2-1	NA	NA	CASSFSNNEQFF	TGTGCCAGCAGTTTTTCTAACAATGAGCAGTTCTTC
TRBV28	TRBJ1-5	NA	TRBD1	CASTTTRTGEWGQPQHF	TGTGCCAGCACAACTACCCGGACAGGGGAATGGGGACAGCCCCAGCATTTT
TRBV5-4	TRBJ2-5	NA	TRBD2	CASSFLLAGGPRQETQYF	TGTGCCAGCAGCTTTCTACTAGCGGGGGGGCCTCGGCAAGAGACCCAGTACTTC
TRBV3-1/TRBV3-2	TRBJ1-1	once	NA	CASSHGDTEAFF	TGTGCCAGCAGCCACGGGGACACTGAAGCTTTCTTT
TRBV18	TRBJ1-1	NA	NA	CASSRTRGGNTEAFF	TGTGCCAGCTCACGGACCAGGGGCGGGAACACTGAAGCTTTCTTT
TRBV28	TRBJ1-1	NA	TRBD1	CASPGQGESFF	TGTGCCAGTCCGGGACAGGGCGAATCTTTCTTT
TRBV3-1/TRBV3-2	TRBJ2-3	NA	NA	CASSQGPDTQYF	TGTGCCAGCAGCCAAGGGCCAGATACGCAGTATTTT
TRBV11-3	TRBJ2-5	few	NA	CASSTSTGSTTQYF	TGTGCCAGCAGCACCTCGACCGGGTCCACGACCCAGTACTTC
TRBV28	TRBJ1-2	once	NA	CASTGAGYGYTF	TGTGCCAGCACAGGGGCGGGTTACGGCTACACCTTC
TRBV3-1/TRBV3-2	TRBJ1-3	NA	NA	CASSQKGLQGASGNTIYF	TGTGCCAGCAGCCAAAAGGGGCTGCAAGGGGCCTCTGGAAACACCATATATTTT
TRBV15	TRBJ2-1	NA	NA	CATSRDFFSLGYEQFF	TGTGCCACCAGCAGAGATTTTTTCAGCCTGGGCTATGAGCAGTTCTTC
TRBV5-1	TRBJ1-1	NA	NA	CASNAGSNTEAFF	TGCGCCAGCAATGCCGGGTCGAACACTGAAGCTTTCTTT
TRBV6-2/TRBV6-3	TRBJ2-5	NA	TRBD2	CASSGTSGGETQYF	TGTGCCAGCAGTGGGACTAGCGGGGGTGAGACCCAGTACTTC
TRBV18	TRBJ2-3	few	NA	CASSPLAGAGTDTQYF	TGTGCCAGCTCACCATTGGCGGGGGCCGGCACAGATACGCAGTATTTT
TRBV15	TRBJ1-4	NA	TRBD1	CATSTRQGVLNEKLFF	TGTGCCACCAGCACCCGACAGGGGGTCCTTAATGAAAAACTGTTTTTT
TRBV7-7	TRBJ2-1	NA	TRBD1	CASSVDRGGFNEQFF	TGTGCCAGCAGCGTCGACAGGGGGGGTTTCAATGAGCAGTTCTTC
TRBV18	TRBJ1-2	NA	NA	CASSPLTGADSSGYTF	TGTGCCAGCTCACCGCTTACGGGAGCGGATTCTTCTGGCTACACCTTC
TRBV7-2	TRBJ2-2	NA	NA	CASCDTYTGELFF	TGTGCCAGCTGCGACACTTACACCGGGGAGCTGTTTTTT
TRBV5-1	TRBJ1-1	once	TRBD1	CASSFSTGGMNTEAFF	TGCGCCAGCAGCTTCTCGACAGGGGGCATGAACACTGAAGCTTTCTTT
TRBV24-1	TRBJ1-1	NA	NA	CATSDLTGMAFF	TGTGCCACCAGTGATTTGACAGGGATGGCTTTCTTT
TRBV11-2	TRBJ2-2	NA	NA	CASSSRGGNTGELFF	TGTGCCAGCAGCTCTAGGGGGGGGAACACCGGGGAGCTGTTTTTT
TRBV4-3	TRBJ2-2	NA	TRBD2	CASSPGLAGSGELFF	TGCGCCAGCAGCCCGGGACTAGCCGGGTCCGGGGAGCTGTTTTTT
TRBV18	TRBJ2-4	few	TRBD1	CASSPRGTGKNIQYF	TGTGCCAGCTCACCAAGGGGGACAGGAAAAAACATTCAGTACTTC
TRBV7-2	TRBJ1-5	NA	NA	CASSARTGWEPQHF	TGTGCCAGCAGCGCTAGAACAGGGTGGGAGCCCCAGCATTTT
TRBV5-1	TRBJ2-3	NA	TRBD2	CASSPTGGLEDTQYF	TGCGCCAGCAGCCCCACGGGGGGGCTGGAAGATACGCAGTATTTT
TRBV11-2	TRBJ1-6	NA	TRBD1	CASSPGQGAYNSPLHF	TGTGCCAGCAGCCCAGGACAGGGAGCCTATAATTCACCCCTCCACTTT
TRBV5-4	TRBJ2-1	NA	TRBD1	CASSNVPGQGVGYNEQFF	TGTGCCAGCAGCAATGTCCCGGGACAGGGGGTAGGCTACAATGAGCAGTTCTTC
TRBV27	TRBJ2-1	NA	TRBD2	CASSILAGGASGEQFF	TGTGCCAGCAGTATACTAGCGGGAGGAGCTTCCGGTGAGCAGTTCTTC